This T cell receptor (beta chain) stems from a study of OX40 agonist ivuxolimab in advanced cancers. About the study: Every 2 weeks, patients received ivuxolimab intravenously, dosed at 0.01 to 10 mg/kg. Study-level findings and limits: At doses 0.1 to 3.0 mg/kg, CD4+ and CD8+ clones expanded. The expanded peripheral T cells' antigen specificity was not determined.

On this clone itself: Its target is unknown.

Profiling relied on immunoSEQ multiplex PCR, and the TCRdb table lists in-frame clones only, not all of them. The sample gives 70,000 or so clones, around 90% of which show up once; 2% to 2.5% is in the top ten. The sequencing used CD4+ or CD8+ T cells sorted from blood, collected in a trial of the OX40 agonist ivuxolimab. The receptor comes from an adult with an advanced solid tumor such as melanoma, head and neck, liver or kidney cancer.

For the CDR3, the DNA is TGTGCCAGCAGTGAAGCGCGGGTTCGAAACATTCAGTACTTC. Protein sequence: CASSEARVRNIQYF. The chain joins TRBV6-1 to TRBJ2-4; maybe TRBD2 (5 bases). Trimming removed 0 bases from V and 6 bases from J, with 9 bases in between. The CDR3 sequence is 14 residues long. In germline, CDR1 is MNHNS, CDR2 SASEGT.